This paragraph covers one T cell receptor beta chain sequence. In the authors' workflow: Reference gene primer amplification gave nucleated cell count estimates. Clones were read by immunoSEQ multiplex PCR, and TCRdb kept only the in-frame ones, dropping some. The V and J calls and clone size were taken over from that table, and D and trimming were inferred from the DNA. The table lists fewer than 350,000 clones, around 88% of them singletons. This CDR3 contains 13 residues. Germline CDR1 is SQVTM and CDR2 is ANQGSEA. The V and J ends lost 7 bases and 2 bases respectively, with 15 bases between them. The entry originates in a study of blood T cell repertoires in COVID-19. Looking at the study overall: Samples came from the United States, Italy and Spain, spanning acute and convalescent COVID-19. PBMCs, B-cell-depleted T cells, or T cells were the source of the cDNA or gDNA that made up the material.

The chain recombines TRBV29-1 with TRBJ2-7, with D perhaps matching TRBD2 (5 bases). The specimen was peripheral blood. The receptor was derived from a woman in her 30s who had recovered from COVID-19. The CDR3 DNA sequence: TGCAGCGCTAAAGATACTAGAGCCTACGAGCAGTACTTC. Amino acid sequence: CSAKDTRAYEQYF.